This is a list of T cell receptor beta chains from one sample in a study of T cell changes during pregnancy in multiple sclerosis. The data were produced by immunoSEQ multiplex PCR, yet TCRdb's version contains in-frame clones alone and is incomplete. This table holds 70,000 to 90,000 clones, 90% to 95% found once. The input for sequencing was PBMCs, taken in the first trimester of pregnancy. The receptors derive from a female donor in good health, serving as a control in a pregnancy study. Some clones in this sample may be carry-over from other donors' samples. Both conserved end residues are part of each CDR3. Each record gives: D gene, J gene, V gene, CDR3 protein, CDR3 DNA. The D gene is left open where the match is weak.

d_gene: -; j_gene: TRBJ2-5; v_gene: TRBV11-2; CDR3aa: CASSLDWQRQETQYF; CDR3nt: TGTGCCAGCAGCTTAGACTGGCAGCGGCAAGAGACCCAGTACTTC
d_gene: -; j_gene: TRBJ2-1; v_gene: TRBV7-9; CDR3aa: CASSPRETYNEQFF; CDR3nt: TGTGCCAGCAGCCCCCGAGAGACCTACAATGAGCAGTTCTTC
d_gene: -; j_gene: TRBJ2-2; v_gene: TRBV4-1; CDR3aa: CASSPGVRQSGELFF; CDR3nt: TGCGCCAGCAGCCCGGGGGTAAGGCAGAGCGGGGAGCTGTTTTTT
d_gene: TRBD1; j_gene: TRBJ2-5; v_gene: TRBV19; CDR3aa: CASDLGQGHQETQYF; CDR3nt: TGTGCCAGTGACTTGGGACAGGGGCATCAAGAGACCCAGTACTTC
d_gene: -; j_gene: TRBJ2-1; v_gene: TRBV12-2; CDR3aa: CASRLGRSGQRSSYNEQFF; CDR3nt: TGTGCAAGTCGCTTAGGAAGGTCGGGACAGAGGAGCTCCTACAATGAGCAGTTCTTC
d_gene: TRBD2; j_gene: TRBJ2-3; v_gene: TRBV23-1; CDR3aa: CASSQPGSLGRAQSTDTQYF; CDR3nt: TGCGCCAGCAGTCAACCGGGCTCGCTCGGGAGGGCGCAGAGCACAGATACGCAGTATTTT
d_gene: -; j_gene: TRBJ2-1; v_gene: TRBV27; CDR3aa: CASSIRGFAYNEQFF; CDR3nt: TGTGCCAGCAGTATCAGGGGTTTCGCCTACAATGAGCAGTTCTTC
d_gene: TRBD1; j_gene: TRBJ2-7; v_gene: TRBV6-4; CDR3aa: CASSSTPGQGADEQYF; CDR3nt: TGTGCCAGCAGTTCCACACCGGGACAGGGTGCGGACGAGCAGTACTTC
d_gene: -; j_gene: TRBJ1-1; v_gene: TRBV28; CDR3aa: CASTINRGTEAFF; CDR3nt: TGTGCCAGCACCATCAACCGGGGAACTGAAGCTTTCTTT
d_gene: -; j_gene: TRBJ2-7; v_gene: TRBV2; CDR3aa: CASSEQGLTYEQYF; CDR3nt: TGTGCCAGCAGTGAACAGGGGCTTACTTACGAGCAGTACTTC
d_gene: -; j_gene: TRBJ2-1; v_gene: TRBV23-1; CDR3aa: CASSESGKLGNEQFF; CDR3nt: TGCGCCAGCAGTGAATCGGGAAAACTAGGCAATGAGCAGTTCTTC
d_gene: -; j_gene: TRBJ2-1; v_gene: TRBV9; CDR3aa: CASSVEFSGNEQFF; CDR3nt: TGTGCCAGCAGCGTAGAGTTCAGCGGCAATGAGCAGTTCTTC
d_gene: -; j_gene: TRBJ2-5; v_gene: TRBV5-4; CDR3aa: CATGKETQYF; CDR3nt: TGTGCCACCGGGAAAGAGACCCAGTACTTC
d_gene: TRBD1; j_gene: TRBJ2-7; v_gene: TRBV28; CDR3aa: CASSPYRGQSYEQYF; CDR3nt: TGTGCCAGCAGTCCCTACAGGGGGCAGAGTTACGAGCAGTACTTC
d_gene: -; j_gene: TRBJ2-5; v_gene: TRBV7-2; CDR3aa: CASSLVSLPETQYF; CDR3nt: TGTGCCAGCAGCTTAGTCTCACTCCCCGAGACCCAGTACTTC
d_gene: -; j_gene: TRBJ2-2; v_gene: TRBV4-1; CDR3aa: CASSLSRGGEGTGELFF; CDR3nt: TGCGCCAGCAGCCTCTCCAGGGGTGGGGAGGGAACCGGGGAGCTGTTTTTT
d_gene: TRBD2; j_gene: TRBJ2-7; v_gene: TRBV29-1; CDR3aa: CSMSGSGYEQYF; CDR3nt: TGCAGCATGAGCGGGAGCGGCTACGAGCAGTACTTC
d_gene: TRBD1; j_gene: TRBJ1-1; v_gene: TRBV25-1; CDR3aa: CASTGTGNTEAFF; CDR3nt: TGTGCCAGCACGGGGACAGGGAACACTGAAGCTTTCTTT
d_gene: -; j_gene: TRBJ2-3; v_gene: TRBV9; CDR3aa: CASSAGQGAAQYF; CDR3nt: TGTGCCAGCAGCGCAGGGCAGGGCGCCGCACAGTATTTT
d_gene: -; j_gene: TRBJ2-2; v_gene: TRBV19; CDR3aa: CASSIGSLRDTGELFF; CDR3nt: TGTGCCAGTAGTATAGGGAGCCTTCGGGACACCGGGGAGCTGTTTTTT